This T cell receptor (beta chain) comes out of a study of cytomegalovirus exposure and HLA in healthy donors. Overall study findings and caveats: For TCR beta chains, V- and J-gene trimming was later linked to a missense DCLRE1C variant. In a later analysis, HLA-C alleles had the fewest associated TCRs, DRB1 alleles the most. The majority of TCR sequences were rare, yet some public TCRs appeared in many donors. Presence/absence analyses rested on an assumption that sequencing depth was roughly uniform across donors.

V lost 0 bases and J lost 5; bases outside the gene matches: 7. Looked up from germline, CDR1 is SGHNT and CDR2 is YYREEE (reference sequence). The CDR3 consists of 15 residues. About this clone: Its antigen is currently unknown.

It was with 60 Vbeta and 13 Jbeta primers that the PCR ran. Libraries were prepared by immunoSEQ multiplex PCR; TCRdb keeps only in-frame clonotypes and omits some of them. The sample contains 100,000 to 150,000 clones, about 85% of which appear only once. The source material was PBMCs. The clonotype was recovered from a man over 45 in good health and CMV-seronegative. This chain connects TRBV5-4 to TRBJ2-5; TRBD2 agrees at 7 bases. The CDR3 coding sequence is TGTGCCAGCAGCTTGGCTGCGGGAGTTCAGGAGACCCAGTACTTC. Protein: CASSLAAGVQETQYF.